These 4 T cell receptor beta chains were all obtained from the same sample, sequenced in a study of blood T cell repertoires in COVID-19. Method: immunoSEQ multiplex PCR; TCRdb's copy keeps in-frame clones and lacks some. The table lists about 140,000 clones, about four fifths of them singletons. Sequencing input: peripheral blood. All receptors derive from a human donor in a cohort sampled during active COVID-19.

V and J are TRBV7-9 and TRBJ1-4, with TRBD1 identical over 9 bases. This CDR3 spans 14 amino acids. Unmatched junction bases numbered 2, after V lost 4 bases and J lost 5 bases. Germline CDR1 is SEHNR and CDR2 is FQNEAQ (reference sequence). CDR3 in amino acids: CASSWTGENEKLFF. CDR3 bases: TGTGCCAGCAGCTGGACAGGGGAGAATGAAAAACTGTTTTTT.

The chain couples TRBV4-3 to TRBJ2-7; 9 bases are a match to TRBD2. CDR3 length equals 17 residues. CDR1 is LGHNA and CDR2 is YSLEER in the germline V gene. The J segment lost 4 bases and the V segment lost 0 bases, leaving 10 bases of the junction unmatched. In nucleotides, the CDR3 is TGCGCCAGCAGCCAAGAGACTAGCGGTTCCCCGGGGTACGAGCAGTACTTC. Amino acid sequence: CASSQETSGSPGYEQYF.

The chain recombines TRBV7-6 with TRBJ1-6; 7 nucleotides line up with TRBD1. Germline V gene lookup returns CDR1 SGHVS and CDR2 FNYEAQ. CDR3 size: 15 residues. With 3 bases clipped from V and 7 bases from J, the junction kept 6 bases outside the gene matches. CDR3 region: CASSFSGGTNSPLHF. The CDR3 nucleotides read TGTGCCAGCAGCTTTTCAGGGGGTACAAATTCACCCCTCCACTTT.

DNA for the CDR3: TGCAGTGCTAGTCCCTTTAGCGGGCTTTCAGATACGCAGTATTTT. Protein: CSASPFSGLSDTQYF. The V call is TRBV20-1, the J call TRBJ2-3; the match to TRBD2 covers 7 bases. The CDR3 totals 15 residues. CDR1 is DFQATT, CDR2 SNEGSKA, per germline (reference sequence). V gave up 3 bases and J gave up 4 bases; unmatched junction bases: 10.